The entry below describes one T cell receptor beta chain. The data belong to a study of blood T cell repertoires in COVID-19. For the study at large: T cells, B-cell-depleted T cells, or PBMCs supplied cDNA or gDNA.

This CDR3 is 16 amino acids long. V lost 1 base and J lost 5; bases outside the gene matches: 9. CDR1 is SEHNR and CDR2 is FQNEAQ in the germline V gene (reference sequence). Only in-frame clones appear in the TCRdb table, and some are missing; sequencing was by immunoSEQ multiplex PCR. The sample yields about 180,000 clones, roughly 85% seen once. This chain uses TRBV7-9 with TRBJ2-5; TRBD2 matches at 8 bases. This receptor was taken from an older woman with acute or convalescent COVID-19. The material sequenced was peripheral blood. The CDR3 bases are TGTGCCAGCAGCTTAGTACTTCGGGAGGGCCGCGAGACCCAGTACTTC. Protein product: CASSLVLREGRETQYF.